These T cell receptor beta chains were read from a single sample in a study of blood T cell repertoires in COVID-19. Clones were sequenced by immunoSEQ multiplex PCR, and TCRdb holds only the in-frame ones, with some missing. The data hold 18,000 or so clones, with around nine tenths observed a single time. The sequencing sample was made of peripheral blood. The receptor set was obtained from a middle-aged man with active COVID-19. The CDR3 runs from the conserved cysteine through the conserved F or W.

v_call	j_call	cdr3_aa
TRBV27	TRBJ2-1	CASSLLGTSYNEQFF
TRBV5-6	TRBJ2-5	CASSWGQGVETQYF
TRBV30	TRBJ2-3	CAWRVTGSTDTQYF
TRBV30	TRBJ1-3	CAWGKPGHLSGNTIYF
TRBV18	TRBJ2-7	CASSPGGLAVSYEQYF
TRBV7-6	TRBJ1-1	CASSLARLRDMNTEAFF
TRBV5-1	TRBJ1-2	CASSLEGLDNGYTF
TRBV18	TRBJ1-1	CASSPFIREETEAFF
TRBV4-1	TRBJ2-1	CASSQSSGSNYEQFF
TRBV2	TRBJ2-1	CASSALAGTYNEQFF
TRBV2	TRBJ2-1	CASRLPGQGYNEQFF
TRBV29-1	TRBJ2-7	CSAGTWTGAYEQYF
TRBV23-1	TRBJ2-1	CASSQSALSGVHNEQFF
TRBV21-1	TRBJ1-1	CASSKVGGKGNTEAFF
TRBV27	TRBJ1-2	CASSRTANNYGYTF
TRBV7-3	TRBJ2-2	CASSLSDLPAGELFF
TRBV4-3	TRBJ2-3	CASSQERGGPSDTQYF
TRBV3-1/TRBV3-2	TRBJ2-3	CASSQTRETQYF
TRBV5-1	TRBJ1-2	CASSLRGQLGYTF
TRBV5-1	TRBJ1-2	CASSFVTGDYGYTF
TRBV19	TRBJ1-5	CASRGPPSNQPQHF
TRBV5-8	TRBJ2-3	CASSLLGGSTDTQYF
TRBV5-1	TRBJ2-7	CASSHSSGDSYEQYF
TRBV7-2	TRBJ2-1	CASSSILASSYNEQFF
TRBV5-1	TRBJ1-5	CASSLNGNQPQHF
TRBV18	TRBJ2-7	CASSPGRGTYEQYF
TRBV7-2	TRBJ1-3	CASSLQGSTIYF
TRBV10-2	TRBJ2-5	CASTEGTGGPKETQYF
TRBV6-5	TRBJ2-7	CASSYGGRGYEQYF
TRBV7-9	TRBJ1-3	CASSPLASRANSGNTIYF
TRBV11-2	TRBJ2-7	CASSLTPTRSYEQYF
TRBV6-5	TRBJ1-2	CASSHRDTRYGYTF
TRBV25-1	TRBJ1-1	CASTAVNTEAFF
TRBV7-9	TRBJ2-7	CASSPGTGGILYEQYF
TRBV29-1	TRBJ2-5	CSVFPGEPLQETQYF
TRBV5-1	TRBJ2-5	CASSFPGTQYF
TRBV7-9	TRBJ2-1	CASSLALTSGDSYNEQFF
TRBV25-1	TRBJ1-1	CASSQPRGQGNTEAFF
TRBV28	TRBJ2-7	CASSSPSSYEQYF
TRBV7-9	TRBJ1-2	CASSLLAGDNGYTF
TRBV2	TRBJ2-7	CASSGRGLAGGPWYF
TRBV29-1	TRBJ2-2	CSVVRRGQGGTGELFF
TRBV6-6	TRBJ2-1	CASSSLGGAAYNEQFF
TRBV5-4	TRBJ1-6	CASSLTGVSPLHF
TRBV27	TRBJ2-1	CASSGQGAYNEQFF
TRBV7-9	TRBJ1-1	CASSLRAGLVTEAFF
TRBV9	TRBJ1-2	CASSGRSGALNYGYTF
TRBV5-6	TRBJ2-7	CASSLRRHSNSYEQYF
TRBV27	TRBJ1-4	CASSLTRGASEKLFF
TRBV27	TRBJ2-7	CASSSPSGQAYEQYF
TRBV6-2/TRBV6-3	TRBJ2-1	CASSQHVSRGTEQFF
TRBV6-2/TRBV6-3	TRBJ1-6	CASSYLAGRFGSPLHF
TRBV6-2/TRBV6-3	TRBJ2-7	CASSDWAGGTYEQYF